The 27 T cell receptor beta chains below come from one sample, sequenced in a study of CD8 T cells in Susac syndrome (dated by TCRdb to between 2018 and 2021). The protocol used for the library was the immunoSEQ multiplex PCR assay. RNA was extracted using the RNeasy kit, and roughly 0.5 to 1 microgram was reverse transcribed with random hexamers. The raw public reads went through TCRdb reprocessing: fastp at Q25, MiXCR clone calling, in-frame beta chains kept. Duplicate CDR3 protein sequences are folded into a single record with the most common DNA and genes. This sample comprises some 97,000 distinct CDR3 sequences, approximately 95% of them detected only once. Approximately 0.3% of the sample is held by the ten biggest clonotypes. The sequencing input was CD8+ T cells from PBMCs. The source is a human donor with Susac syndrome.

The chain has TRBV3-1 and TRBJ2-7; no reliable D call. This CDR3 is built from 13 residues. CDR1 is LGHDT, CDR2 YNNKEL, per germline (reference sequence). Trimming left V 0 bases short and J 7 bases short, with 10 bases between. The CDR3 protein is CASSQDRSGEQYF. The CDR3 DNA follows: TGTGCCAGCAGCCAAGATAGGTCAGGAGAGCAGTACTTC.

The chain uses TRBV29-1 and TRBJ2-2; D uncertain. This CDR3 is 13 amino acids long. Trimming pared 4 bases from V and 5 bases from J, leaving 11 bases between. Germline CDR1 is SQVTM and CDR2 is ANQGSEA. This CDR3 reads CSVVIPVTGELFF. The CDR3, as DNA: TGCAGCGTTGTTATCCCGGTTACCGGGGAGCTGTTTTTT.

J is TRBJ1-1 and V is TRBV30, with a weak D call TRBD1 (5 bases). The CDR3 has 18 amino acids. Germline V lookup: CDR1 GTSNPN, CDR2 SVGIG (reference sequence). Trimming cost V 4 bases and J 0 bases, with 24 bases left between them. DNA for the CDR3: TGTGCCTGGATTCAGGGCGGTCCTACACCTCCTATGAACACTGAAGCTTTCTTT. Its protein is CAWIQGGPTPPMNTEAFF.

This clonotype was seen only once. The chain uses TRBV5-1 and TRBJ1-2, with TRBD1 identical over 7 bases. CDR3 length: 17 amino acids. In germline, CDR1 is SGHRS, CDR2 YFSETQ. After removal of 4 bases from V and 3 bases from J, the junction contained 15 bases not matched to a gene. Here the CDR3 reads CASSPKGAQGVDYGYTF. The CDR3 coding sequence is TGCGCCAGCAGCCCAAAGGGGGCCCAGGGGGTCGACTATGGCTACACCTTC.

The chain couples TRBV2 to TRBJ2-1, with 8 positions matching TRBD2. Germline V gives CDR1 SNHLY, CDR2 FYNNEI. The V and J ends lost 8 bases and 7 bases, in that order; junction bases with no gene match: 13. CDR3 length: 15 amino acids. DNA for the CDR3: TGTGCCAGCTACGGGGCAGCGGGAGATGAGAATGAGCAGTTCTTC. This encodes CASYGAAGDENEQFF. The full variable domain, in which reference TRBV2 and TRBJ2-1 provide the parts outside the CDR3, is EPEVTQTPSHQVTQMGQEVILRCVPISNHLYFYWYRQILGQKVEFLVSFYNNEISEKSEIFDDQFSVERPDGSNFTLKIRSTKLEDSAMYFCASYGAAGDENEQFFGPGTRLTVL.

This sequence joins TRBV28 and TRBJ2-1; D tentatively fits TRBD1 or TRBD2 (6 bases each). Germline V gives CDR1 MDHEN, CDR2 SYDVKM. V was cut by 4 bases and J by 7 bases, with 14 bases left in between. The CDR3 has 14 amino acids. The CDR3 bases are TGTGCCAGCAGTTCGTCGGGGGCAGGGAATGAGCAGTTCTTC. Translation gives CASSSSGAGNEQFF.

The chain recombines TRBV2 with TRBJ2-3; D is undetermined. The CDR3 has 12 residues. Germline values: CDR1 SNHLY, CDR2 FYNNEI. V gave up 3 bases and J gave up 5 bases, with 6 bases separating them. The CDR3 protein is CASSEAVDTQYF. The DNA for the CDR3 is TGTGCCAGCAGTGAGGCGGTAGATACGCAGTATTTT.

The chain employs TRBV20-1 and TRBJ2-7, with D uncertain. Trimming took off 0 bases at V and 5 bases at J, with 14 bases between the two ends. The V gene's germline CDR1 is DFQATT and CDR2 SNEGSKA (reference sequence). CDR3 size: 14 residues. Written as DNA, the CDR3 is TGCAGTGCTAGAGACGAACTCCTCGAAGACGAGCAGTACTTC. It codes for CSARDELLEDEQYF.

This chain connects TRBV6-5 to TRBJ2-5, with D perhaps matching TRBD1 (6 bases). The germline V and J ends were trimmed by 4 bases and 5 bases, with 17 bases remaining between them. The germline V gene has CDR1 MNHEY and CDR2 SVGAGI. CDR3 length: 15 amino acids. CDR3 region: CASSSLTTGGETQYF. The CDR3 DNA is TGTGCCAGCAGTTCACTCACGACAGGCGGGGAGACCCAGTACTTC.

The V gene is TRBV3-1, the J gene TRBJ1-1; D unresolved. V lost 3 bases and J 1 base, leaving 6 bases between the germline ends. The CDR3 is 13 residues long. Germline V gene lookup returns CDR1 LGHDT and CDR2 YNNKEL (reference sequence). This CDR3 is CASSQVTNTEAFF. As DNA, the CDR3 is TGTGCCAGCAGCCAGGTCACGAACACTGAAGCTTTCTTT.

The rearrangement joins TRBV20-1 to TRBJ2-5; D may be TRBD2 (6 bases). Per the germline V gene, CDR1 is DFQATT and CDR2 is SNEGSKA (reference sequence). Trimming cost V 6 bases and J 2 bases, with 10 bases left between them. The CDR3 covers 12 residues. The CDR3 sequence is CSASSEQETQYF. The CDR3 region has the DNA TGCAGTGCATCTAGCGAGCAAGAGACCCAGTACTTC.

The chain uses TRBV5-1 and TRBJ2-6; 7 nucleotides agree with TRBD1. The trim removed 6 bases at V and 8 bases at J, leaving 11 bases unmatched. Per the germline V gene, CDR1 is SGHRS and CDR2 is YFSETQ. This CDR3 has 15 residues. The CDR3 protein is CASTQQGSGPNVLTF. In nucleotides, the CDR3 is TGCGCCAGCACGCAACAGGGGTCTGGACCCAACGTCCTGACTTTC.

CDR3 amino acids: CATSRETGEVNEQFF. The CDR3 DNA sequence: TGTGCCACCAGCAGAGAGACGGGAGAAGTTAATGAGCAGTTCTTC. The chain carries TRBV15 and TRBJ2-1; TRBD2 might be the D (6 bases). The germline V gene encodes CDR1 LNHNV and CDR2 YYDKDF (reference sequence). The CDR3 is 15 residues long. The V and J ends lost 0 bases and 7 bases respectively, with 13 bases between them.

V and J are TRBV3-1 and TRBJ2-7, with 7 bases fitting TRBD2. Germline V lookup: CDR1 LGHDT, CDR2 YNNKEL (reference sequence). The CDR3 runs to 14 residues. V was pared by 1 base and J by 4 bases, with 4 bases of the junction left unmatched. The CDR3 loop is CASSQGRGSYEQYF. DNA of the CDR3: TGTGCCAGCAGCCAAGGGCGGGGGAGTTACGAGCAGTACTTC.

The rearrangement joins TRBV20-1 to TRBJ2-4, with a weak D call TRBD2 (5 bases). Germline V gene sequence: CDR1 DFQATT, CDR2 SNEGSKA (reference sequence). The length of the CDR3 is 11 residues. Trimming shortened V by 0 bases and J by 13 bases, and 10 bases separated the two germline ends. The CDR3 spells CSARDQGLQYF. The CDR3 DNA sequence: TGCAGTGCTAGAGATCAAGGACTCCAGTACTTC.

The chain links TRBV27 to TRBJ1-2, with a weak D call TRBD1 (6 bases). This CDR3 spans 13 amino acids. V was trimmed by 5 bases and J by 13 bases, leaving 20 bases between them. Germline CDR1 is MNHEY and CDR2 is SMNVEV (reference sequence). CDR3 DNA sequence: TGTGCCAGCAGTCCTAAGGGGGGCGACAGACTCACCTTC. Protein: CASSPKGGDRLTF.

The gene calls are TRBV20-1 and TRBJ1-5, with D possibly matching TRBD1 (5 bases). CDR3 length: 15 amino acids. Germline V lookup: CDR1 DFQATT, CDR2 SNEGSKA (reference sequence). V was shortened by 0 bases and J by 0 bases, with 9 bases between the two germline ends. CDR3 in DNA: TGCAGTGCTAGAGATGGGGCGGATAGCAATCAGCCCCAGCATTTT. This encodes CSARDGADSNQPQHF.

Only a few counts were recorded for this clonotype. This chain joins TRBV19 and TRBJ1-1; no firm D call. V dropped 4 bases and J dropped 3 bases, with 24 bases sitting between them. The CDR3 extends over 18 amino acids. Germline lookup yields CDR1 LNHDA and CDR2 SQIVND (reference sequence). The CDR3 spells CASSNPPHTRTDYTEAFF. The CDR3 DNA follows: TGTGCCAGTAGTAACCCTCCGCACACAAGGACTGATTACACTGAAGCTTTCTTT.

This chain connects TRBV19 to TRBJ2-7; 7 positions agree with TRBD2. The germline V gene encodes CDR1 LNHDA and CDR2 SQIVND (reference sequence). The V segment lost 5 bases and the J segment 0 bases; nucleotides outside the gene matches: 7. The CDR3 has 15 amino acids. The CDR3 region has the DNA TGTGCCAGTAGTGCCTCTAGCGGAAGCTCCTACGAGCAGTACTTC. Translating gives CASSASSGSSYEQYF.

The J gene is TRBJ2-7, the V gene TRBV18, with D possibly matching TRBD2 (5 bases). The V gene lost 4 bases and the J gene lost 2 bases, with 15 bases spanning the gap. Germline V gene sequence: CDR1 KGHSH, CDR2 LQKENI. The CDR3 covers 15 residues. This CDR3 is CASSREAESAYEQYF. CDR3 nucleotide sequence: TGTGCCAGCTCACGCGAAGCGGAGTCGGCCTACGAGCAGTACTTC. The full variable domain, its missing parts supplied by reference TRBV18 and TRBJ2-7, is NAGVMQNPRHLVRRRGQEARLRCSPMKGHSHVYWYRQLPEEGLKFMVYLQKENIIDESGMPKERFSAEFPKEGPSILRIQQVVRGDSAAYFCASSREAESAYEQYFGPGTRLTVT.

The J gene is TRBJ2-3, the V gene TRBV29-1; 9 bases match TRBD2. This CDR3 region has 15 residues. V lost 5 bases to trimming and J lost 2 bases; unmatched junction nucleotides: 8. The germline gives CDR1 SQVTM, CDR2 ANQGSEA. The CDR3 nucleotides read TGCAGCGTTCAGAAGACTAGCGGAGTCACAGATACGCAGTATTTT. Translation gives CSVQKTSGVTDTQYF.

The chain is built from TRBV20-1 and TRBJ2-7; D is possibly TRBD1 or TRBD2 (5 bases each). The germline V and J ends were trimmed by 5 bases and 4 bases, with 15 bases remaining between them. Germline CDR1 DFQATT, CDR2 SNEGSKA (reference sequence). The CDR3 consists of 13 residues. The CDR3 sequence is CSARPGPNYEQYF. The CDR3 DNA reads TGCAGTGCTCGGCCGGGACCGAATTACGAGCAGTACTTC.

The gene calls are TRBV20-1 and TRBJ2-7, with unresolved D. Between the trimmed V and J ends, which lost 2 bases and 4 bases, there was a span of 6 bases. Germline-derived CDR1 and CDR2 are DFQATT and SNEGSKA (reference sequence). This CDR3 spans 11 amino acids. CDR3 coding DNA: TGCAGTGCTAGAATGGGGTACGAGCAGTACTTC. Translated: CSARMGYEQYF.

J is TRBJ2-5 and V is TRBV3-1; D possibly uses TRBD1 or TRBD2 (5 bases each). Germline V gives CDR1 LGHDT, CDR2 YNNKEL (reference sequence). V was trimmed by 1 base and J by 5 bases, leaving 8 bases between them. This CDR3 region has 13 residues. The CDR3 coding sequence is TGTGCCAGCAGCCAAGTGGGGGAGGAGACCCAGTACTTC. Protein: CASSQVGEETQYF.

The chain is built from TRBV5-4 and TRBJ2-2; D gene ambiguous. The CDR3 covers 13 residues. Looked up from germline, CDR1 is SGHNT and CDR2 is YYREEE (reference sequence). Trimming left V 2 bases short and J 1 base short, with 3 bases between. The CDR3 DNA reads as TGTGCCAGCAGCTTAGGGAACACCGGGGAGCTGTTTTTT. Encoded protein: CASSLGNTGELFF.

This chain joins TRBV28 and TRBJ1-2; D gene uncertain. The CDR3 is 13 amino acids. CDR1 and CDR2 (germline): MDHEN, SYDVKM. V was cut by 3 bases and J by 3 bases, with 8 bases left in between. CDR3 sequence reads: CASSFLQDYGYTF. The CDR3 coding sequence is TGTGCCAGCAGTTTTTTGCAGGACTATGGCTACACCTTC.

This chain connects TRBV20-1 to TRBJ2-5, with D uncertain. The CDR3 length is 14 residues. Germline CDR1 is DFQATT and CDR2 is SNEGSKA (reference sequence). V gave up 2 bases and J gave up 4 bases, with 14 bases separating them. The CDR3 nucleotides are TGCAGTGCTAGACCCCCCCCGATGCTAGAGACCCAGTACTTC. Amino acid sequence: CSARPPPMLETQYF.